Below are 15 T cell receptor beta chains sequenced from a single sample in a study of shared clonotypes between healthy human individuals. The method was immunoSEQ multiplex PCR; TCRdb's version includes in-frame clones alone and lacks a portion of them. The repertoire holds around 1.4 million clones, with around 98.5% as singletons. Material for sequencing was naive CD4+ T cells sorted from blood. Sample subset: CD45RA+ positively selected. These receptors came from a man between 25 and 39 years old in good health.

The V call is TRBV6-5, the J call TRBJ2-7; D is perhaps TRBD2 (6 bases). Germline values: CDR1 MNHEY, CDR2 SVGAGI. V was shortened by 8 bases and J by 12 bases, with 17 bases between the two germline ends. The length of the CDR3 is 11 residues. The CDR3 DNA follows: TGTGCCAGCGCCTACCAGGGAGGAGCGTACTTC. Amino acids: CASAYQGGAYF.

CDR3: CASSPRVNSYNEQFF. The DNA of the CDR3 is TGTGCCAGCAGCCCCAGGGTAAATTCCTACAATGAGCAGTTCTTC. V gene TRBV5-8 combines with J gene TRBJ2-1; D may be TRBD1 (5 bases). The germline V gene encodes CDR1 SGHTS and CDR2 YDEGEE. The V end lost 4 bases, the J end lost 1 base, and 12 bases lay between the germline ends. The CDR3 covers 15 residues.

The chain has TRBV30 and TRBJ2-1, with D tentatively TRBD2 (6 bases). V was shortened by 8 bases and J by 10 bases, with 12 bases between the two germline ends. The CDR3 sequence is 10 residues long. Germline CDR1 reads GTSNPN; CDR2 reads SVGIG (reference sequence). CDR3 nucleotide sequence: TGTGCCGGGTTACTAGCCGAGCAGTTCTTC. Translated: CAGLLAEQFF.

This chain uses TRBV11-1 with TRBJ2-2; no firm D call. Germline loops: CDR1 SGHAT, CDR2 FQDESV (reference sequence). The germline V and J ends were trimmed by 4 bases and 4 bases, with 16 bases remaining between them. The CDR3 spans 16 residues. The CDR3 region is CASSYGPSAVTGELFF. CDR3 DNA sequence: TGTGCCAGCAGCTATGGTCCCAGTGCCGTCACCGGGGAGCTGTTTTTT.

The J gene is TRBJ2-1, the V gene TRBV4-1; TRBD2 aligns across 12 bases. This CDR3 has 18 amino acids. The V and J ends lost 0 bases and 3 bases, in that order; junction bases with no gene match: 6. Germline lookup yields CDR1 MGHRA and CDR2 YSYEKL. CDR3 coding DNA: TGCGCCAGCAGCCAAGAATTTGGACTAGCGGGAATCTACAATGAGCAGTTCTTC. Translation: CASSQEFGLAGIYNEQFF.

V is TRBV28 and J is TRBJ1-4; 8 nucleotides line up with TRBD1. With 5 bases clipped from V and 6 bases from J, the junction kept 5 bases outside the gene matches. Germline lookup yields CDR1 MDHEN and CDR2 SYDVKM. This CDR3 is 14 amino acids long. The CDR3 region has the DNA TGTGCCAGCAGTCGACAGGGGCGGTATGAAAAACTGTTTTTT. Translated: CASSRQGRYEKLFF. Full variable domain (remainder filled in from reference TRBV28 and TRBJ1-4): DVKVTQSSRYLVKRTGEKVFLECVQDMDHENMFWYRQDPGLGLRLIYFSYDVKMKEKGDIPEGYSVSREKKERFSLILESASTNQTSMYLCASSRQGRYEKLFFGSGTQLSVL.

The chain employs TRBV18 and TRBJ2-5; TRBD1 is a possible D gene (5 bases). Trimming left V 2 bases short and J 4 bases short, with 11 bases between. This CDR3 contains 14 residues. The V gene's germline CDR1 is KGHSH and CDR2 LQKENI. In nucleotides, the CDR3 is TGTGCCAGCTCACCATATAGGGGATTAGAGACCCAGTACTTC. Translating gives CASSPYRGLETQYF.

The V gene is TRBV9, the J gene TRBJ2-3; 9 nucleotides line up with TRBD2. The trim removed 3 bases at V and 2 bases at J, leaving 13 bases unmatched. There are 18 residues in the CDR3. CDR1 SGDLS and CDR2 YYNGEE come from the germline V gene. DNA of the CDR3: TGTGCCAGCAGCGCCCATTGGGCTAGCGGGATTGTCACAGATACGCAGTATTTT. Its translation: CASSAHWASGIVTDTQYF.

The rearrangement joins TRBV5-1 to TRBJ2-3; tentative D call: TRBD2 (5 bases). Trimming took 4 bases from V and 4 from J, leaving 13 bases between them. The CDR3 sequence is 14 residues long. Germline loops: CDR1 SGHRS, CDR2 YFSETQ. The CDR3 bases are TGCGCCAGCAGCCCTGAGGGCCGCCCAGATACGCAGTATTTT. Encoded protein: CASSPEGRPDTQYF.

V and J are TRBV19 and TRBJ2-1, with TRBD2 matching 9 bases. There are 15 residues in the CDR3. Germline V gives CDR1 LNHDA, CDR2 SQIVND (reference sequence). V lost 3 bases, J lost 9 bases, and 9 bases stayed unmatched. The CDR3 DNA sequence: TGTGCCAGTAGTATTCTAGCGGGAAATATGGCTGAGCAGTTCTTC. Amino acid sequence: CASSILAGNMAEQFF.

This sequence joins TRBV7-8 and TRBJ2-1; the D gene is possibly TRBD1 (6 bases). Trimming pared 4 bases from V and 9 bases from J, leaving 25 bases between. Germline-derived CDR1 and CDR2 are SGHVS and FQNEAQ. The CDR3 has 17 amino acids. The CDR3 nucleotides read TGTGCCAGCAGCTCACCCCCCTCAGGGGTTCCCTCGGGTGAGCAGTTCTTC. This translates into CASSSPPSGVPSGEQFF.

The genes are TRBV5-4 and TRBJ1-2; 8 nucleotides line up with TRBD1. This CDR3 has 16 amino acids. Germline V gene sequence: CDR1 SGHNT, CDR2 YYREEE (reference sequence). Trimming removed 0 bases from V and 0 bases from J; junction bases left unmatched: 4. The CDR3 is CASSLDRGTTNYGYTF. DNA of the CDR3: TGTGCCAGCAGCTTGGACAGGGGGACGACTAACTATGGCTACACCTTC.

As for this clone: Other DNA sequences within the sample encode an identical CDR3. The J gene is TRBJ2-2, the V gene TRBV18; 14 bases are a match to TRBD2. The trim removed 3 bases at V and 4 bases at J, leaving 4 bases unmatched. The CDR3 loop spans 17 amino acids. Germline assignment: CDR1 KGHSH and CDR2 LQKENI. The CDR3 sequence: CASSPAGLAGGTGELFF. CDR3 nucleotide sequence: TGTGCCAGCTCACCCGCCGGACTAGCGGGAGGCACCGGGGAGCTGTTTTTT.

J is TRBJ1-5 and V is TRBV6-1; D is ambiguous. V was shortened by 2 bases and J by 0 bases, with 14 bases between the two germline ends. Germline lookup yields CDR1 MNHNS and CDR2 SASEGT. The CDR3 totals 17 residues. CDR3 residues: CASSERPITGSNQPQHF. The CDR3 region has the DNA TGTGCCAGCAGTGAAAGGCCAATTACGGGTAGCAATCAGCCCCAGCATTTT.

The V gene is TRBV7-3, the J gene TRBJ1-2; D uncertain. The V and J ends lost 1 base and 7 bases respectively, with 13 bases between them. Germline lookup yields CDR1 SGHTA and CDR2 FQGTGA. This CDR3 comprises 14 residues. The CDR3 region is CASSLNGLIGGYTF. The CDR3 region has the DNA TGTGCCAGCAGCTTAAATGGCCTCATAGGTGGCTACACCTTC. Using reference TRBV7-3 and TRBJ1-2 for the parts outside the CDR3, the full variable domain is GAGVSQTPSNKVTEKGKYVELRCDPISGHTALYWYRQSLGQGPEFLIYFQGTGAADDSGLPNDRFFAVRPEGSVSTLKIQRTERGDSAVYLCASSLNGLIGGYTFGSGTRLTVV.